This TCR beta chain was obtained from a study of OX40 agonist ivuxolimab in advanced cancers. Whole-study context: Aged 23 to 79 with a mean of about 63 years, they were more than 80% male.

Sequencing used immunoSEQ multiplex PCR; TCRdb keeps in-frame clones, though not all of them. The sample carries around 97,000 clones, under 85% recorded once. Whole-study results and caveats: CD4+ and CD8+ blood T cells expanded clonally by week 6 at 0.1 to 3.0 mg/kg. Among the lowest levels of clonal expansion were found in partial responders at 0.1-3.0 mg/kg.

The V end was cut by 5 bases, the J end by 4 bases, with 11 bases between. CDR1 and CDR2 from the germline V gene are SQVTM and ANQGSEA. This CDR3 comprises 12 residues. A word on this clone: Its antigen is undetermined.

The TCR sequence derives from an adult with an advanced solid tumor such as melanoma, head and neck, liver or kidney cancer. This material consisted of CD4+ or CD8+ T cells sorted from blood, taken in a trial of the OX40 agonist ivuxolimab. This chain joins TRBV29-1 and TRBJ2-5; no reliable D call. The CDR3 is CSVFPGGETQYF. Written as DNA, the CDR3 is TGCAGCGTTTTTCCGGGCGGAGAGACCCAGTACTTC.